This T cell receptor (beta chain) originates from a study of T cells after yellow fever vaccination. Study at large: Fractions of limited cellularity were prepared by means of SMART-Seq v4 Ultra Low Input.

TCRdb reprocessed the 5' RACE reads with MiXCR, giving one entry per CDR3 protein. This table holds under 300,000 distinct CDR3 sequences, approximately 6.7% found once. Regarding the study as a whole: Reappearance after the booster was observed for most primary-vaccination clones (more than 95% CD4, roughly 90% CD8). Abundant clonotypes from the bulk population could have been carried over as contaminants into FACS-sorted repertoires.

This clonotype appeared a few times. Its antigen remains unknown. The sequencing used CD4+ T cells sorted from PBMCs, collected on the day of the yellow fever booster vaccination. This TCR derives from a man aged 25 to 40 who received the YFV17D yellow fever vaccine.

In DNA, the CDR3 is TGCGCCAGCAGGAGTCGCCGCTCCGACAGGTTCGGCGTCCAAGAGACCCAGTACTTC. Amino acid sequence: CASRSRRSDRFGVQETQYF. The V gene is TRBV23-1, the J gene TRBJ2-5; TRBD1 is a possible D gene (6 bases). TRBV23-1 has ORF status, its function being uncertain. The V gene lost 6 bases and the J gene lost 1 base, with 27 bases spanning the gap. This CDR3 has 19 residues.